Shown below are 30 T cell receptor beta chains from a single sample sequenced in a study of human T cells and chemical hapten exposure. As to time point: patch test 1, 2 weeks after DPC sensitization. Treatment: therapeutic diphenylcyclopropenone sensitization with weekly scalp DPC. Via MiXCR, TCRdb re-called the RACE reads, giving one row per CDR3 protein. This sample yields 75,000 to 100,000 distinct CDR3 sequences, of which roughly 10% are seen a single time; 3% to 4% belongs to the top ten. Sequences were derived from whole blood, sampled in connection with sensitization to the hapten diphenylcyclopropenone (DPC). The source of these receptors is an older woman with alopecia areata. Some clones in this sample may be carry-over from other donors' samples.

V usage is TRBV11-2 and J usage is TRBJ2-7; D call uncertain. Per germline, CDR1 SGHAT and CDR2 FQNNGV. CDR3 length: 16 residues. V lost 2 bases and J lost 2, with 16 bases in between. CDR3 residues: CASSLSLVAATYEQYF. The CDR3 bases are TGTGCCAGCAGCTTATCCCTAGTCGCGGCGACCTACGAGCAGTACTTC.

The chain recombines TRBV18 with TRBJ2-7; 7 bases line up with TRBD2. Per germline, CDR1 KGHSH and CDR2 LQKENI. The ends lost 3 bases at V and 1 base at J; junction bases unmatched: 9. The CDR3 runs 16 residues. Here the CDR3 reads CASSPLPGLKSYEQYF. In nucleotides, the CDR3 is TGTGCCAGCTCACCTCTACCGGGACTAAAATCCTACGAGCAGTACTTC.

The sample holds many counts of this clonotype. The CDR3 region is CASRTGGDGAGNTIYF. The CDR3 DNA follows: TGTGCCTCCCGGACAGGGGGCGATGGGGCTGGAAACACCATATATTTT. The chain couples TRBV19 to TRBJ1-3; 11 positions agree with TRBD1. V gave up 11 bases and J gave up 2 bases; unmatched junction bases: 11. The CDR3 totals 16 residues. From germline, CDR1 is LNHDA and CDR2 SQIVND (reference sequence).

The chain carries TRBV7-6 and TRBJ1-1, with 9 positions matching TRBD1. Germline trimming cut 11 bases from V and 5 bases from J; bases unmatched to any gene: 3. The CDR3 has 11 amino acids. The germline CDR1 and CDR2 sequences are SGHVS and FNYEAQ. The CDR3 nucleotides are TGTGCCCAGACAGGGGGAACTGAAGCTTTCTTT. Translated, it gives CAQTGGTEAFF.

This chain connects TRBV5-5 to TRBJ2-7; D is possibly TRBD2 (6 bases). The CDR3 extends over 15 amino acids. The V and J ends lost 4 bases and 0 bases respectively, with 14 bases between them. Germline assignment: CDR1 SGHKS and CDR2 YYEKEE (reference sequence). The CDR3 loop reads CASSPARGTSYEQYF. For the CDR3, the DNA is TGTGCCAGCAGCCCCGCCCGGGGGACCTCCTACGAGCAGTACTTC.

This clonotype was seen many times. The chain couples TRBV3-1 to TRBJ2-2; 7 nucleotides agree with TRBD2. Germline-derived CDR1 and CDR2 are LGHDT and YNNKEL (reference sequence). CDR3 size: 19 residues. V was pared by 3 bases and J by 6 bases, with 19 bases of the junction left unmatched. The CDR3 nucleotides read TGTGCCAGCAGCCATCCTCTTCGACTAGCTCGCGAGGAAGCCGGGGAGCTGTTTTTT. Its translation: CASSHPLRLAREEAGELFF.

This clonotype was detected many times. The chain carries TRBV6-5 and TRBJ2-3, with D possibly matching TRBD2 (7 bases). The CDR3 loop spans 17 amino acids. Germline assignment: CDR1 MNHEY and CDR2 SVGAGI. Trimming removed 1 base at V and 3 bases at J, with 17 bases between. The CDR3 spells CASSYWGGHTNTDTQYF. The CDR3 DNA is TGTGCCAGCAGTTACTGGGGGGGCCACACAAATACAGATACGCAGTATTTT.

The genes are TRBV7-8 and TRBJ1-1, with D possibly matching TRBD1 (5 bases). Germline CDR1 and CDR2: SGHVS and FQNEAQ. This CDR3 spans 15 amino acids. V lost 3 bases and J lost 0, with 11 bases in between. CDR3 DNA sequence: TGTGCCAGCAGCTTTAGCGTCAGGGTGAACACTGAAGCTTTCTTT. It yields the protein CASSFSVRVNTEAFF.

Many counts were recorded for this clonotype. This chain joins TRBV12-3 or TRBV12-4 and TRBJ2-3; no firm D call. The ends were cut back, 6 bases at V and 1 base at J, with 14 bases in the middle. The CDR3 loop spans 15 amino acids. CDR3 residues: CASSSNQPGTDTQYF. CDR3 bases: TGTGCCAGCAGCTCAAACCAGCCCGGCACAGATACGCAGTATTTT.

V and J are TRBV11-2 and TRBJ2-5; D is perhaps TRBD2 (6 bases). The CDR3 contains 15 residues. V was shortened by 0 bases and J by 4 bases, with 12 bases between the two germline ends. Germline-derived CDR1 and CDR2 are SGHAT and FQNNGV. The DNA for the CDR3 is TGTGCCAGCAGCTTAGACAACGGGACTCCAGAGACCCAGTACTTC. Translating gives CASSLDNGTPETQYF.

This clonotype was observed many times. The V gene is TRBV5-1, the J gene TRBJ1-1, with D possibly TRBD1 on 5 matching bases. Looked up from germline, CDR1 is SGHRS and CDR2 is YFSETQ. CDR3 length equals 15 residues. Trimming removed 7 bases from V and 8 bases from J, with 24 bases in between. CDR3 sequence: CASSPLPGNNAEAFF. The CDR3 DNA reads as TGCGCCAGCTCCCCTTTGCCAGGGAACAACGCCGAAGCTTTCTTT.

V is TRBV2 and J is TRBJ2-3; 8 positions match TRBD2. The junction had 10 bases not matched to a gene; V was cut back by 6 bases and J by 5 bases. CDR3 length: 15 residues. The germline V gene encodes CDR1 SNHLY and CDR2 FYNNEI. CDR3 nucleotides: TGTGCCAGCAGCTTCCTCTGGCGGGGGGAAGATACGCAGTATTTT. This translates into CASSFLWRGEDTQYF.

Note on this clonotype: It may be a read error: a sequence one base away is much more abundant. The CDR3 sequence is CVSSRGDTQYF. CDR3 sequence (DNA): TGTGTCAGTAGTAGGGGAGATACGCAGTATTTT. The genes are TRBV19 and TRBJ2-3, with D perhaps matching TRBD1 (5 bases). CDR3 length equals 11 residues. The germline gives CDR1 LNHDA, CDR2 SQIVND (reference sequence). The complete variable domain, with remaining parts taken from reference TRBV19 and TRBJ2-3, reads DGGITQSPKYLFRKEGQNVTLSCEQNLNHDAMYWYRQDPGQGLRLIYYSQIVNDFQKGDIAEGYSVSREKKESFPLTVTSAQKNPTAFYLCVSSRGDTQYFGPGTRLTVL.

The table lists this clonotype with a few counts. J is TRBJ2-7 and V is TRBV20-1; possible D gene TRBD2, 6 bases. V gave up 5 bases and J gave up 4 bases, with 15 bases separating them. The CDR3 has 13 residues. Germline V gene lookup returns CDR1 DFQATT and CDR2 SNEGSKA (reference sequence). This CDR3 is CSAQSGSRYEQYF. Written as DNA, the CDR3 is TGCAGTGCTCAATCCGGGAGTAGGTACGAGCAGTACTTC.

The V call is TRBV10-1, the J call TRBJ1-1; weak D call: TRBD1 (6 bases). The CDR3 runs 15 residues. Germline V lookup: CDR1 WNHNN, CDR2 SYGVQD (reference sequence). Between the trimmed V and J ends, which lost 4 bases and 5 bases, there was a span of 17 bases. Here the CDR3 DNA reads TGCGCCAGCAGTGGACAGACGGGGGCCTGGACTGAAGCTTTCTTT. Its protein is CASSGQTGAWTEAFF.

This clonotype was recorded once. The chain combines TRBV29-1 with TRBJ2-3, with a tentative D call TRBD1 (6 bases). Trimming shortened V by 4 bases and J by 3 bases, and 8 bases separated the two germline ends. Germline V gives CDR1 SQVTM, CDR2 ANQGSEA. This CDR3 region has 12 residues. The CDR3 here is CSVADRTDTQYF. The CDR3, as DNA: TGCAGCGTTGCCGACAGGACAGATACGCAGTATTTT.

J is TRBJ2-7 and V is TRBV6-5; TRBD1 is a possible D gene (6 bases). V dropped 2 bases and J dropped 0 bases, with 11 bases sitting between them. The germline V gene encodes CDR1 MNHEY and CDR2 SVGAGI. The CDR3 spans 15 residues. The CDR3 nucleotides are TGTGCCAGCAGTTACGGACAGCAGAGCTCCTACGAGCAGTACTTC. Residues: CASSYGQQSSYEQYF.

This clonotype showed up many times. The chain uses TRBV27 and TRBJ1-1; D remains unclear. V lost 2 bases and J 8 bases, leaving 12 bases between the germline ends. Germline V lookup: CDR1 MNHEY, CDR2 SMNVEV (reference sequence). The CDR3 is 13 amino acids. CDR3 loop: CASSLKEVGEAFF. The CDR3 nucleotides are TGTGCCAGCAGTTTAAAAGAAGTAGGAGAAGCTTTCTTT.

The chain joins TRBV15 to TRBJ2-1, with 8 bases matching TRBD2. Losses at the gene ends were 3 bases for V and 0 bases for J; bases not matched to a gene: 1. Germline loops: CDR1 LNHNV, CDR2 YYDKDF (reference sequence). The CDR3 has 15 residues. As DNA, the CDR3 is TGTGCCACCAGCAGTAGCGGGGACTCCTACAATGAGCAGTTCTTC. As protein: CATSSSGDSYNEQFF.

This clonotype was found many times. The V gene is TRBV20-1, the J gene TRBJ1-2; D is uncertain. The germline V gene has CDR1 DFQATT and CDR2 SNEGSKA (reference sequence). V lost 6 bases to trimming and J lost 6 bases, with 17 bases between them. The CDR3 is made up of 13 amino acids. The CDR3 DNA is TGCAGTGCCCGACTACGGAATGAGAATGGCTACACCTTC. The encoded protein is CSARLRNENGYTF.

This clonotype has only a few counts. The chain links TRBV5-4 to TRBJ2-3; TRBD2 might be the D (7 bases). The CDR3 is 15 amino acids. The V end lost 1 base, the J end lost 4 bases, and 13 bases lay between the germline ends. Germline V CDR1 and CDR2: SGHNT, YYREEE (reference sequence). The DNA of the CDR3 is TGTGCCAGCAGCTTGAAGGGGGGGTCCGCAGATACGCAGTATTTT. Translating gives CASSLKGGSADTQYF.

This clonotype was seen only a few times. CDR3 nucleotide sequence: TGCAGCGTAGCTGGAGACAGGAGCTCCTACGAGCAGTACTTC. It yields the protein CSVAGDRSSYEQYF. The chain has TRBV29-1 and TRBJ2-7; the D gene is possibly TRBD1 (6 bases). V gave up 6 bases and J gave up 0 bases, with 15 bases separating them. Per the germline V gene, CDR1 is SQVTM and CDR2 is ANQGSEA. This CDR3 contains 14 residues.

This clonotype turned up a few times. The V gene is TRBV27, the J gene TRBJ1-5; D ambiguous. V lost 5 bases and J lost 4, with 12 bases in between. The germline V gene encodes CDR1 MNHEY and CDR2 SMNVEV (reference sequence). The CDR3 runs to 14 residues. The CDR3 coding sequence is TGTGCCAGCAGTCCAAAAACACCAAATCAGCCCCAGCATTTT. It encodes CASSPKTPNQPQHF.

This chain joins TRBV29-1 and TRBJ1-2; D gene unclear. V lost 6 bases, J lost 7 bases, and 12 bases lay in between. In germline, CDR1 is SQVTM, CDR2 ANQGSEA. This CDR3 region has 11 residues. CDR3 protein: CSVRSPFGYTF. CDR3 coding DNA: TGCAGCGTGAGGTCCCCCTTTGGCTACACCTTC.

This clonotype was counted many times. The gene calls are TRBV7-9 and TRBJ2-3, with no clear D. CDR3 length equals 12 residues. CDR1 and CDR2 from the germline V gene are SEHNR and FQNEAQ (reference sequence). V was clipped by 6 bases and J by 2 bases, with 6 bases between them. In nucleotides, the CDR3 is TGTGCCAGCAGACCAATCACAGATACGCAGTATTTT. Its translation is CASRPITDTQYF.

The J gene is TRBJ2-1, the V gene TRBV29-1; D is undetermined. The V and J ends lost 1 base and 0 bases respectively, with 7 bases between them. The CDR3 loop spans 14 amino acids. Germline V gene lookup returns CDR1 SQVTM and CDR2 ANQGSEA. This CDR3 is CSVEVLPSYNEQFF. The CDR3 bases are TGCAGCGTTGAAGTCTTGCCCTCCTACAATGAGCAGTTCTTC.

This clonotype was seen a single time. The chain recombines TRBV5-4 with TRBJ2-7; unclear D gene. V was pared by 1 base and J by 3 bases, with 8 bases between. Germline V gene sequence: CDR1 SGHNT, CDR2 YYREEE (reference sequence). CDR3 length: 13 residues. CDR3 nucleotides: TGTGCCAGCAGCTTGAAAGGGCTCTACGAGCAGTACTTC. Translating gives CASSLKGLYEQYF.

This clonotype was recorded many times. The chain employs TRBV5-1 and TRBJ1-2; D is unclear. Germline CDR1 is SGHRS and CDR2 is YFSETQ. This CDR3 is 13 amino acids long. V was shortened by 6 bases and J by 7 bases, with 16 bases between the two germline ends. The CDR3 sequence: CASTPDQVAGYTF. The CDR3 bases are TGCGCCAGCACCCCGGATCAGGTGGCTGGCTACACCTTC.

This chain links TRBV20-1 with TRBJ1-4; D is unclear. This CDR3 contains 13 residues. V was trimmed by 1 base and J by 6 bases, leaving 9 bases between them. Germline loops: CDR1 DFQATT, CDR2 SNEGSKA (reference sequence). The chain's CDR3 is CSARAPGDEKLFF. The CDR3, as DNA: TGCAGTGCTAGAGCGCCCGGGGATGAAAAACTGTTTTTT.

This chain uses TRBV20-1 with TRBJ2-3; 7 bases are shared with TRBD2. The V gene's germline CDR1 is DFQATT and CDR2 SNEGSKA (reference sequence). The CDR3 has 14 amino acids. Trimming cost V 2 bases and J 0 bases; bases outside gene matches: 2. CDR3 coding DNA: TGCAGTGCTAGACCTAGCGGCAGCACAGATACGCAGTATTTT. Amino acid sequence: CSARPSGSTDTQYF.